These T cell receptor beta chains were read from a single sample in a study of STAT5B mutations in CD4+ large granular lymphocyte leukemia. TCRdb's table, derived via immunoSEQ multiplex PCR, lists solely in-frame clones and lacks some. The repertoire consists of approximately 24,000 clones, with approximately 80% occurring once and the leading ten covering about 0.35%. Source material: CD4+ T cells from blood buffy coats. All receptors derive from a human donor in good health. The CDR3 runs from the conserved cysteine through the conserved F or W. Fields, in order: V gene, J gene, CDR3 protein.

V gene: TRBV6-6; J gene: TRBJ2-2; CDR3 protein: CASITGNTGELFF
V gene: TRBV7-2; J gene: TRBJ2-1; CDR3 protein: CASSSFSRGQFF
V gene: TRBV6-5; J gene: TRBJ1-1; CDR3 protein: CASSYKVNTEAFF
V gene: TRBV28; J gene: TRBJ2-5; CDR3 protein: CASIDSGEETQYF
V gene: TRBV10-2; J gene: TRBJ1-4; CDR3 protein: CASSPRTGGNEKLFF
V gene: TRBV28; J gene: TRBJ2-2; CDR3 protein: CASRVTNTGELFF
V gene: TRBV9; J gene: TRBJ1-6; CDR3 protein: CASSPTRYNSPLHF
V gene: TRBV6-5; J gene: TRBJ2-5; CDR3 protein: CASSRVGWETQYF
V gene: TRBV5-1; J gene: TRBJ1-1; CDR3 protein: CASSRGQTNTEAFF
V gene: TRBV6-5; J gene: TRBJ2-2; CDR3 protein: CASSLAALRELFF
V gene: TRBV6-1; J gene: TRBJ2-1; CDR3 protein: CASSEVGIISGRALNEQFF
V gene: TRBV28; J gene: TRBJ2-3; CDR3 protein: CASSLYRYRTDTQYF
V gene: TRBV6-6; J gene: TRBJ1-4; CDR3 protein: CASSYDGMEKLFF
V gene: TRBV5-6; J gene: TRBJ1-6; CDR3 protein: CASRSTLTGGSYNSPLHF
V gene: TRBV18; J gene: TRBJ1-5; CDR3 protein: CASSQGNQPQHF
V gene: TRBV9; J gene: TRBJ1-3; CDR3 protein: CASSAQTGVSGNTIYF
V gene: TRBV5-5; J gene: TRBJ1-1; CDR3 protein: CASSSRRWRNTEAFF
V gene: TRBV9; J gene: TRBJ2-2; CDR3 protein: CASSVDPRTSAGELFF
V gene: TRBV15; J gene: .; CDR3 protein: CATSRSRQGGYEQYF
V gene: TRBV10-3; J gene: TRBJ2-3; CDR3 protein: CAIRVAIAVSTDTQYF
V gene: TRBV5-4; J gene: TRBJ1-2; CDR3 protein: CASSPWRGGQGGYTF
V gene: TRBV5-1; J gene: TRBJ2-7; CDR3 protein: CASSRGEPPHEQYF
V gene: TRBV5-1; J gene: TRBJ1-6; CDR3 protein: CASSLEPGLRYSPLHF
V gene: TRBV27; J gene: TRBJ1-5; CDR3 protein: CASSSDRARNQPQHF
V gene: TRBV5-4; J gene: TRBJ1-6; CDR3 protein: CASSLEIGDNSPLHF
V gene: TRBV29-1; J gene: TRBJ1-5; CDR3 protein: CSVWEELLPSSNQPQHF
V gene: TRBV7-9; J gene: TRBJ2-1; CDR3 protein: CASSFQTSGSHEQFF
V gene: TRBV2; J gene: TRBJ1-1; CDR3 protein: CASNTGQLNTEAFF
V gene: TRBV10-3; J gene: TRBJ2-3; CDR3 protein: CAISEEGPDTQYF
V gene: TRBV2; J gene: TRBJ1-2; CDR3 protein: CASTKRQGFNYGYTF
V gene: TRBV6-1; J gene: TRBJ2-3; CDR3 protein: CASTGGRTDTQYF
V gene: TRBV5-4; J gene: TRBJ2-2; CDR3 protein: CASSLMIDTGELFF
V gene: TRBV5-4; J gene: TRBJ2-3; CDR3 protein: CASSLEIVDTQYF